This TCR beta chain originates from a study of T cell responses to AZD1222 COVID-19 vaccine. Study findings and constraints: Within unmutated variant regions lay the reported targets of nearly half of spike-specific TCRs. Two doses of AZD1222 preceded a rise in Spike-specific TCR breadth and depth. Spike-wide vaccine-associated CD4 TCRs dominated at 160-218 and 743-854.

This CDR3 contains 13 residues. CDR1 is MNHNS and CDR2 is SASEGT in the germline V gene. V lost 3 bases to trimming and J lost 6 bases, with 9 bases between them. Here immunoSEQ multiplex PCR was the method, and the copy in TCRdb shows in-frame clones only, minus some. This table has around 130,000 clones, roughly 92% appearing once. This clone has only one observation. Antigen unknown. The TCR sequence derives from an adult who received the AZD1222 COVID-19 vaccine. The starting material was peripheral blood, obtained 28 days after the second AZD1222 dose. The chain carries TRBV6-1 and TRBJ1-5; D may be TRBD1 (6 bases). The CDR3 region has the DNA TGTGCCAGCAGTGACCACAGGGTTCAGCCCCAGCATTTT. Amino acids: CASSDHRVQPQHF.